These T cell receptor beta chains were read from a single sample in a study of Ad26.COV2.S vaccination and SARS-CoV-2 variants. Data came from immunoSEQ multiplex PCR; TCRdb stores just in-frame clones and leaves some out. The sample contains roughly 700,000 clones, more than 80% of which appear only once. Sequences were derived from peripheral blood, sampled in a trial of Ad26.COV2.S vaccine versus placebo. The receptor set was obtained from a person aged 18-65 years who received the Ad26.COV2.S COVID-19 vaccine or a placebo. Each CDR3 is given with its conserved first and last residue. The D gene is left open where the match is weak. Part of the rows lack a size; the others show once, few, many or a class for expanded clones.

abundance	d_gene	v_gene	j_gene	CDR3nt	CDR3aa
-	-	TRBV5-5	TRBJ1-5	TGTGCCAGCAGACAAGGACAACAGGGCTATCAGCCCCAGCATTTT	CASRQGQQGYQPQHF
-	-	TRBV24-1	TRBJ2-2	TGTGCCACCAGTGATTTGCGGCCCGGGGAGCTGTTTTTT	CATSDLRPGELFF
-	-	TRBV19	TRBJ2-5	TGTGCCAGTAGTATATCCAGGGCCGAGACCCAGTACTTC	CASSISRAETQYF
-	-	TRBV12-2	TRBJ2-1	TGTGCAAGTCGCTTAGACGCCGTTGCTAGCGGGGATAATGAGCAGTTCTTC	CASRLDAVASGDNEQFF
-	-	TRBV2	TRBJ2-7	TGTGCCAGCATAGGGGCCGGGGACTACGAGCAGTACTTC	CASIGAGDYEQYF
-	-	TRBV6-4	TRBJ1-2	TGTGCCAGCAGTGCTTTTCCAGGAGGTGGCTATGGCTACACCTTC	CASSAFPGGGYGYTF
once	-	TRBV7-2	TRBJ1-5	TGTGCCAGCAGCTCAAGCGGGCCCCAGCATTTT	CASSSSGPQHF
-	-	TRBV29-1	TRBJ2-7	TGCAGCGTGGGGGAGACCCGCTACGAGCAGTACTTC	CSVGETRYEQYF
-	-	TRBV7-9	TRBJ2-1	TGTGCCAGCAGCCGGGGTGACTCCTACAATGAGCAGTTCTTC	CASSRGDSYNEQFF
-	-	TRBV19	TRBJ2-3	TGTGCCAGTAGTATGGTCCCCCTAGCAGGGTTCGATACGCAGTATTTT	CASSMVPLAGFDTQYF
-	-	TRBV3-1/TRBV3-2	TRBJ2-5	TGTGCCAGCAGCCCCTCCCAAGAGACCCAGTACTTC	CASSPSQETQYF
-	-	TRBV29-1	TRBJ1-1	TGCAGCGTTCTGACCGGTAACACTGAAGCTTTCTTT	CSVLTGNTEAFF
-	-	TRBV6-6	TRBJ2-7	TGTGCCAGCACAAGCTTTGGGGGGAACGAGCAGTACTTC	CASTSFGGNEQYF
-	TRBD2	TRBV6-1	TRBJ2-5	TGTGCCAGCAGTGAGGGACTAGTAGAGACCCAGTACTTC	CASSEGLVETQYF
-	-	TRBV6-5	TRBJ2-7	TGTGCCAGCACCCGGGGGGCCTTGACAGTGGGCGAGCAGTACTTC	CASTRGALTVGEQYF
-	TRBD1	TRBV4-2	TRBJ2-2	TGTGCCAGCAGAAGGGGCACAGGGGGCACCGGGGAGCTGTTTTTT	CASRRGTGGTGELFF
-	TRBD1	TRBV7-9	TRBJ1-2	TGTGCCAGCAGCTTGACAGGGGAGAGAAACTATGGCTACACCTTC	CASSLTGERNYGYTF
-	-	TRBV6-2/TRBV6-3	TRBJ2-7	TGTGCCAGCAGTTATACAGGACTACCCGAGCAGTACTTC	CASSYTGLPEQYF
-	TRBD1	TRBV7-9	TRBJ1-2	TGTGCCAGCCTTCGGGCACAGGGGGTAACGGCTAACTATGGCTACACCTTC	CASLRAQGVTANYGYTF
-	-	TRBV5-1	TRBJ2-7	TGCGCCAGCGCCCCCAGGGAATCCTACGAGCAGTACTTC	CASAPRESYEQYF
-	TRBD2	TRBV5-1	TRBJ2-1	TGCGCCAGCAGCTTGGCCGGGGGGAGCTCCTACAATGAGCAGTTCTTC	CASSLAGGSSYNEQFF
-	-	TRBV19	TRBJ1-5	TGTGCCAGTAGTATAGCGGCGGGGGGTCAGCCCCAGCATTTT	CASSIAAGGQPQHF
-	TRBD2	TRBV7-3	TRBJ2-1	TGTGCCAGCAGCCCCCTAGCGGGCTCCTACAATGAGCAGTTCTTC	CASSPLAGSYNEQFF
-	TRBD1	TRBV7-2	TRBJ2-1	TGTGCCAGCAGTTCCGACAGGGGGACTTACAATGAGCAGTTCTTC	CASSSDRGTYNEQFF
-	TRBD1	TRBV4-3	TRBJ1-5	TGCGCCAGCAGCCAAGATGGGACAGCGAATCAGCCCCAGCATTTT	CASSQDGTANQPQHF
-	-	TRBV30	TRBJ1-1	TGTGCCTGGAGTCTCGGGGGTGACACTGAAGCTTTCTTT	CAWSLGGDTEAFF
-	-	TRBV27	TRBJ1-2	TGTGCCAGCAGTCCCCGGCCCCTCGGAGATGGCTACACCTTC	CASSPRPLGDGYTF
-	TRBD1	TRBV6-6	TRBJ1-1	TGTGCCAGCAGTCTAGGGACAGGGAGGGGTTGGAACACTGAAGCTTTCTTT	CASSLGTGRGWNTEAFF
-	TRBD1	TRBV5-5	TRBJ1-1	TGTGCCAGCAGCCCAGGACAGGGTAGGGGTTCTGGAGCTTTCTTT	CASSPGQGRGSGAFF
-	TRBD1	TRBV19	TRBJ1-2	TGTGCCAGTAGTCCAACCGGGACAGGTGGCTACACCTTC	CASSPTGTGGYTF
-	TRBD1	TRBV7-8	TRBJ2-7	TGTGCCAGCAGCACGGGACAGGAGTCCTACGAGCAGTACTTC	CASSTGQESYEQYF
-	-	TRBV3-1/TRBV3-2	TRBJ2-3	TGTGCCAGCAGCCCTAGAATGGAGCCGAAAGGGGCAGATACGCAGTATTTT	CASSPRMEPKGADTQYF
-	TRBD2	TRBV4-2	TRBJ2-5	TGTGCCAGCAGCCCTGCGGGAGATGGAGAGACCCAGTACTTC	CASSPAGDGETQYF
-	TRBD1	TRBV27	TRBJ2-7	TGTGCCAGCAGTTTATCGGGGACAGGGAAGGCCGAGCAGTACTTC	CASSLSGTGKAEQYF
-	-	TRBV4-2	TRBJ2-1	TGTGCCAGCAGCCAAGTCGCGTCGACAGTCTATGAGCAGTTCTTC	CASSQVASTVYEQFF
-	TRBD2	TRBV15	TRBJ2-1	TGTGCCACCAGCAGAAATCCGACCGCCGGGACTAGCGAGACAAAGCAGTTCTTC	CATSRNPTAGTSETKQFF
once	-	TRBV7-8	TRBJ1-3	TGTGCCAGCAGCTCGAGCAGGGCGAGCTCTGGAAACACCATATATTTT	CASSSSRASSGNTIYF
-	-	TRBV3-1/TRBV3-2	TRBJ1-5	TGTGCCAGCAGCCGGACAGCGGGGCAGCCCCAGCATTTT	CASSRTAGQPQHF
-	-	TRBV7-2	TRBJ2-4	TGTGCCAGCAGCTTAGCATGGGACCCGGGGGACATTCAGTACTTC	CASSLAWDPGDIQYF
-	-	TRBV19	TRBJ2-2	TGTGCCAGTAGCCGTGTGGCCAACACCGGGGAGCTGTTTTTT	CASSRVANTGELFF